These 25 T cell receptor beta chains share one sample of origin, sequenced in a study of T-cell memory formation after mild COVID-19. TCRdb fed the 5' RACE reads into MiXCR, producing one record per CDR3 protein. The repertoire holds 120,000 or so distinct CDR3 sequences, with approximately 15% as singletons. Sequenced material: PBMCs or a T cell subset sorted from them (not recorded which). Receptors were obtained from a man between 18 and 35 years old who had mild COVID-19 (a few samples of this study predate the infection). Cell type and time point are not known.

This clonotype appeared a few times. The CDR3 nucleotides are TGCAGTGCCCCTGGGGTGGGGGCAGAGACCCAGTACTTC. It translates to CSAPGVGAETQYF. The gene calls are TRBV20-1 and TRBJ2-5; D is perhaps TRBD1 (6 bases). The CDR3 consists of 13 residues. The germline CDR1 and CDR2 sequences are DFQATT and SNEGSKA (reference sequence). V lost 6 bases and J lost 4, with 15 bases in between.

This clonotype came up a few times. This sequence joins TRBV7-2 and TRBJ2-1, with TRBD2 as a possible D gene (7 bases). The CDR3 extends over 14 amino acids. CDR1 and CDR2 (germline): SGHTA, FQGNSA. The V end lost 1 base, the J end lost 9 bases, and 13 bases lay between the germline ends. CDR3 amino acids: CASSLGRGASEQFF. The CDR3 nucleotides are TGTGCCAGCAGCTTAGGTCGGGGGGCAAGTGAGCAGTTCTTC. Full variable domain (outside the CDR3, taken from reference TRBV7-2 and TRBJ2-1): GAGVSQSPSNKVTEKGKDVELRCDPISGHTALYWYRQSLGQGLEFLIYFQGNSAPDKSGLPSDRFSAERTGGSVSTLTIQRTQQEDSAVYLCASSLGRGASEQFFGPGTRLTVL.

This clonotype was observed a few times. The CDR3 loop is CASSLISGSTGELFF. DNA of the CDR3: TGCGCCAGCAGCCTGATTTCAGGGAGTACCGGGGAGCTGTTTTTT. The chain recombines TRBV5-1 with TRBJ2-2; D tentatively fits TRBD1 or TRBD2 (5 bases each). Trimming pared 4 bases from V and 5 bases from J, leaving 15 bases between. The CDR3 is made up of 15 amino acids. Germline CDR1 is SGHRS and CDR2 is YFSETQ.

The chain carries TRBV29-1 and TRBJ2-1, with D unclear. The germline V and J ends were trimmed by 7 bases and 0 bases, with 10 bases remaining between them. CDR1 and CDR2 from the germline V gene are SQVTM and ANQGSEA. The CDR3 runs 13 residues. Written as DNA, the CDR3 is TGCAGCGGGGGTCCCAGCTCCTACAATGAGCAGTTCTTC. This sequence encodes CSGGPSSYNEQFF.

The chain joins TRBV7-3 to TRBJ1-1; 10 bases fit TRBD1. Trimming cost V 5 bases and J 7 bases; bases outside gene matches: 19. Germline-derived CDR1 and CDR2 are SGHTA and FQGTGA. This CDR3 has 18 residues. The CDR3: CASSQRGTGTGAFDEAFF. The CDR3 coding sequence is TGTGCCAGCAGCCAGAGGGGCACCGGGACAGGGGCTTTCGATGAAGCTTTCTTT.

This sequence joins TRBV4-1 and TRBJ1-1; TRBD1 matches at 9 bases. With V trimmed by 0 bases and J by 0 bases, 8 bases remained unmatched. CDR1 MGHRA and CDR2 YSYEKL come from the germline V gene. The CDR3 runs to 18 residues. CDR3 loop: CASSQDAPGQGLNTEAFF. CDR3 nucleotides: TGCGCCAGCAGCCAAGATGCGCCGGGACAGGGCTTGAACACTGAAGCTTTCTTT.

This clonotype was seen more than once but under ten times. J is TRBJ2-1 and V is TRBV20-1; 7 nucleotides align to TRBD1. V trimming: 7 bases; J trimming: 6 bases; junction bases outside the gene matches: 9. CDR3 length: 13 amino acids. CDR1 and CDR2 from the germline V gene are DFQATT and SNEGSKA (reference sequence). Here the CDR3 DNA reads TGCAGTGTCTCGCCGGGACAGTCCAATGAGCAGTTCTTC. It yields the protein CSVSPGQSNEQFF.

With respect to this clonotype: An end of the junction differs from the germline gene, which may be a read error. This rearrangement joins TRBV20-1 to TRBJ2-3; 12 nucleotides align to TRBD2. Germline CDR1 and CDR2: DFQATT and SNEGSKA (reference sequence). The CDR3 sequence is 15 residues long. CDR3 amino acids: CRATLAGGSTDTQYF. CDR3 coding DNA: TGCCGTGCCACTCTAGCGGGGGGGAGCACAGATACGCAGTATTTT.

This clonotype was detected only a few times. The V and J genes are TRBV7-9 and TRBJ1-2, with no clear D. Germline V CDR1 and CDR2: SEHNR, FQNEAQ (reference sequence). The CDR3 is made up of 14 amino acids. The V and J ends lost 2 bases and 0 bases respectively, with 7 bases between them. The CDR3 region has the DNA TGTGCCAGCAGCTTAACAGAATCTAACTATGGCTACACCTTC. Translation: CASSLTESNYGYTF.

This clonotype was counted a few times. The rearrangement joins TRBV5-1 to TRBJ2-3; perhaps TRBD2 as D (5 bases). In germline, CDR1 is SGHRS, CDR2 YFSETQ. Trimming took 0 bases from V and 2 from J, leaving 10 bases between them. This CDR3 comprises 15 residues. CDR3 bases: TGCGCCAGCAGCTTGGACGGGGATCCCACAGATACGCAGTATTTT. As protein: CASSLDGDPTDTQYF.

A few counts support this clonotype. In DNA form, the CDR3 reads TGCAGCGTTCGCGGGGGGGCCGCAGATACGCAGTATTTT. Its protein is CSVRGGAADTQYF. V and J are TRBV29-1 and TRBJ2-3, with 9 bases lining up with TRBD2. V shed 5 bases, J shed 4 bases, and the junction held 4 bases outside the gene matches. The CDR3 has 13 residues. Germline values: CDR1 SQVTM, CDR2 ANQGSEA.

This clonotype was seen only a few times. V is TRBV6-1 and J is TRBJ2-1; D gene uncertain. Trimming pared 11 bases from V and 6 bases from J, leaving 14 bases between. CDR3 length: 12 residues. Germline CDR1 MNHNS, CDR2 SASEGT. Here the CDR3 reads CAGSTGVNEQFF. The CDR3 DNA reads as TGTGCCGGATCCACTGGGGTCAATGAGCAGTTCTTC.

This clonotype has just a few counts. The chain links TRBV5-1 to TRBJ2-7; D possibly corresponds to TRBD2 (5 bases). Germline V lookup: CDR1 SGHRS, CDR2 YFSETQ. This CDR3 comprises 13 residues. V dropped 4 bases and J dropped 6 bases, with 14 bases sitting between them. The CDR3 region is CASSPLGSSEQYV. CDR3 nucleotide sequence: TGCGCCAGCAGCCCACTAGGTTCGAGCGAGCAGTACGTC.

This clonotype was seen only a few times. CDR3 region: CASSVGETYGYTF. DNA of the CDR3: TGTGCCAGCAGCGTAGGTGAGACCTATGGCTACACCTTC. This chain joins TRBV9 and TRBJ1-2; D not resolved. This CDR3 contains 13 residues. Germline CDR1 is SGDLS and CDR2 is YYNGEE. Trimming left V 0 bases short and J 4 bases short, with 7 bases between.

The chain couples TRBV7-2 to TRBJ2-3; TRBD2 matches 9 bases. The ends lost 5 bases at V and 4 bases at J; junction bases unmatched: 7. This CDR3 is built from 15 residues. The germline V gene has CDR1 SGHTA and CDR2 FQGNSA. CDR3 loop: CASSRFSGGPDTQYF. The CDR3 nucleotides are TGTGCCAGCAGCCGATTTAGCGGGGGCCCAGATACGCAGTATTTT. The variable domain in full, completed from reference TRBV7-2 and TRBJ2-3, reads GAGVSQSPSNKVTEKGKDVELRCDPISGHTALYWYRQSLGQGLEFLIYFQGNSAPDKSGLPSDRFSAERTGGSVSTLTIQRTQQEDSAVYLCASSRFSGGPDTQYFGPGTRLTVL.

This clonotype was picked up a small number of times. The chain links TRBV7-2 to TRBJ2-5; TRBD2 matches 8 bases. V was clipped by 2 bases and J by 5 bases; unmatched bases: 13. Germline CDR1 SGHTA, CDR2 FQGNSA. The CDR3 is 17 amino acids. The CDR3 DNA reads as TGTGCCAGCAGCTTAAGGCGGGGGGCCGCGGCTCGCGAGACCCAGTACTTC. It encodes CASSLRRGAAARETQYF.

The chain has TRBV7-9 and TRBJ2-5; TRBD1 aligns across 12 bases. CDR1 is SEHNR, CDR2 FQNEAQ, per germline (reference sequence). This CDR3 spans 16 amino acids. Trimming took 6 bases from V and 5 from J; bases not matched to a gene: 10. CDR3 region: CASRPGQGAGKETQYF. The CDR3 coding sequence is TGTGCCAGCAGGCCGGGACAGGGGGCGGGAAAGGAGACCCAGTACTTC.

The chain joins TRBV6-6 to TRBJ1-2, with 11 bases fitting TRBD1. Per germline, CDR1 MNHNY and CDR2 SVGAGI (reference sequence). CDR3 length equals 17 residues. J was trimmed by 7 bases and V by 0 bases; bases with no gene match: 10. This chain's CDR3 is CASSYSGQGAPGGGYTF. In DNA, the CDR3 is TGTGCCAGCAGTTACTCTGGACAGGGGGCCCCCGGGGGTGGCTACACCTTC.

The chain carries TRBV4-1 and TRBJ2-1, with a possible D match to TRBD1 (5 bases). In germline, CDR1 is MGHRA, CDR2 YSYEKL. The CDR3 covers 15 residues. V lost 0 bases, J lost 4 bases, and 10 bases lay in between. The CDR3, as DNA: TGCGCCAGCAGCCAAGATCGACAGCTTTACAATGAGCAGTTCTTC. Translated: CASSQDRQLYNEQFF.

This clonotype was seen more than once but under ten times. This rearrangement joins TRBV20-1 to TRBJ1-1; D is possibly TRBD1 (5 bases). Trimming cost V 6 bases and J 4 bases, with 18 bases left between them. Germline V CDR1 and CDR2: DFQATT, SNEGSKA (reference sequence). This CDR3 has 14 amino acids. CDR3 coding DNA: TGCAGTGCCCGGTGGGTCCAGGGTTTCACTGAAGCTTTCTTT. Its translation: CSARWVQGFTEAFF.

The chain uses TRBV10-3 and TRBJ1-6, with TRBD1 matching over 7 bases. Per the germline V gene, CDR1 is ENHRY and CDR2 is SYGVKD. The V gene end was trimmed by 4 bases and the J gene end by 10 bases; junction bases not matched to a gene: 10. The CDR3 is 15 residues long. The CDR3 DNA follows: TGTGCCATCAGTGGATCGACAGGGTGGGGATCACCCCTCCACTTT. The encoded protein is CAISGSTGWGSPLHF.

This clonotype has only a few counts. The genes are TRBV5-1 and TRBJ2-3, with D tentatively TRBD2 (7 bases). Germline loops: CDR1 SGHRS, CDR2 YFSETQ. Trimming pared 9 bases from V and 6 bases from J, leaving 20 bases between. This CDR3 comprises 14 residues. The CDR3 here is CATSAGAAGDTQYF. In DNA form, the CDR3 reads TGCGCCACCTCGGCGGGGGCTGCCGGTGATACGCAGTATTTT.

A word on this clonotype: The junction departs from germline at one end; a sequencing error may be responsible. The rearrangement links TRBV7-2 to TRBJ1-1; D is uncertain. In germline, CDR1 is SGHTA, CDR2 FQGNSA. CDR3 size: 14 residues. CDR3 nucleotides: TGTGCCAGCAGCTTTCATGCCTCGAACAATGAAGCTTTCTTT. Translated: CASSFHASNNEAFF.

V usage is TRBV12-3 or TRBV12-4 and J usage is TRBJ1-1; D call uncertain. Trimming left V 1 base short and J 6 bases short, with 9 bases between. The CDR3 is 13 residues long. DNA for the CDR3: TGTGCCAGCAGTTTAGGCATCCGTTCTGAAGCTTTCTTT. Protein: CASSLGIRSEAFF.

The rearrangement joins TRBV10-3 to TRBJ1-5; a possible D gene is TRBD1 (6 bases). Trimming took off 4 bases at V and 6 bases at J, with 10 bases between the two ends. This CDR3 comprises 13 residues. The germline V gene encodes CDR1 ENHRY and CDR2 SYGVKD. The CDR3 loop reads CAISGTELQPQHF. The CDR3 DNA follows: TGTGCCATCAGTGGGACAGAGCTTCAGCCCCAGCATTTT.